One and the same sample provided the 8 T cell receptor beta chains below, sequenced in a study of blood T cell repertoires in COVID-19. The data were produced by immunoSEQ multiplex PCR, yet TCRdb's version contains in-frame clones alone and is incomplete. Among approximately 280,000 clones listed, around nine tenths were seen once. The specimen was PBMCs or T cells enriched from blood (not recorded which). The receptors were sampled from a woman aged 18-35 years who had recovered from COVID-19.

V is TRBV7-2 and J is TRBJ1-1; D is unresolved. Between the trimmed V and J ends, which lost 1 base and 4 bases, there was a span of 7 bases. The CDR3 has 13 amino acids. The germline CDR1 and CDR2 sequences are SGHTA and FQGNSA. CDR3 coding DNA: TGTGCCAGCAGCTTAGTGGAGGGCACTGAAGCTTTCTTT. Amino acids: CASSLVEGTEAFF.

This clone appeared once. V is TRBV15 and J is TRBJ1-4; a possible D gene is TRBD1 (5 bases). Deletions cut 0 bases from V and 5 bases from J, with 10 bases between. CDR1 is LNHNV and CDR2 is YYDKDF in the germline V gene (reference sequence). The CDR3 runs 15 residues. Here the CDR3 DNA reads TGTGCCACCAGCAGAGATCGGACAATGAATGAAAAACTGTTTTTT. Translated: CATSRDRTMNEKLFF.

The CDR3 DNA reads as TGTGCCTGGGCGGGAGTAGAGACCCAGTACTTC. Translation gives CAWAGVETQYF. The chain recombines TRBV30 with TRBJ2-5; TRBD2 aligns across 7 bases. The CDR3 spans 11 residues. The ends lost 5 bases at V and 4 bases at J; junction bases unmatched: 1. Germline CDR1 is GTSNPN and CDR2 is SVGIG (reference sequence).

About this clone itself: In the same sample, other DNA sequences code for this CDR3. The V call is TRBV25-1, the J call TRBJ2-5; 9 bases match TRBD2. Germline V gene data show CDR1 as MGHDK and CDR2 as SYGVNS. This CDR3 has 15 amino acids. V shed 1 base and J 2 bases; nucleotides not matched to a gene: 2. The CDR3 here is CASSESSGGQETQYF. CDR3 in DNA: TGTGCCAGCAGTGAATCCAGCGGGGGGCAAGAGACCCAGTACTTC.

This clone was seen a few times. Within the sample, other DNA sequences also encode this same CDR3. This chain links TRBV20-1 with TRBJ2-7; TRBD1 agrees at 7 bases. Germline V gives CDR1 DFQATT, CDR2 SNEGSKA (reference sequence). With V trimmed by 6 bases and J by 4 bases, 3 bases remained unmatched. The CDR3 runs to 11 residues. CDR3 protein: CSANRGYEQYF. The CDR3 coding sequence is TGCAGTGCGAACAGGGGTTACGAGCAGTACTTC.

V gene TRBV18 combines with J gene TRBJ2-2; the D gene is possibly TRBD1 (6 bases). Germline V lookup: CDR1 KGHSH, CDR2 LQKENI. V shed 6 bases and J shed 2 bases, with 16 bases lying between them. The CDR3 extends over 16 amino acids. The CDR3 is CASSRTALGNTGELFF. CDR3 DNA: TGTGCCAGCTCTAGGACAGCCCTGGGAAACACCGGGGAGCTGTTTTTT.

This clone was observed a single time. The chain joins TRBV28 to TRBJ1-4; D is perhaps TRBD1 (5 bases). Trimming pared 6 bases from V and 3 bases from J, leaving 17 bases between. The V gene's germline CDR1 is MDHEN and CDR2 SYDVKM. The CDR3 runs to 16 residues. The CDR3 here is CASSPRGGEANEKLFF. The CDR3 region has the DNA TGTGCCAGCAGCCCCCGGGGGGGTGAGGCTAATGAAAAACTGTTTTTT. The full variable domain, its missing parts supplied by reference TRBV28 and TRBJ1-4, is DVKVTQSSRYLVKRTGEKVFLECVQDMDHENMFWYRQDPGLGLRLIYFSYDVKMKEKGDIPEGYSVSREKKERFSLILESASTNQTSMYLCASSPRGGEANEKLFFGSGTQLSVL.

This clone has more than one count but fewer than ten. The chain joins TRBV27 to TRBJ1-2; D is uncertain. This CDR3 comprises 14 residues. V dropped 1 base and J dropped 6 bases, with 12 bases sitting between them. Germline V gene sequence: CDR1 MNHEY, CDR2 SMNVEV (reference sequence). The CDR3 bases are TGTGCCAGCAGTTTATGGGGAGGGATTAATGGCTACACCTTC. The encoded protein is CASSLWGGINGYTF.